Presented here are 29 T cell receptor beta chains from one specimen sequenced in a study of control samples from healthy donors and cancer patients. Measured with immunoSEQ multiplex PCR; TCRdb has only the in-frame clones, and not every one. The profile covers about 89,000 clones, with around 86% appearing a single time and under 25% taken by the ten largest. Sequencing input: blood. These receptors all stem from a man aged 25-45 years in good health.

The sample holds one count of this clone. The chain uses TRBV3-1 (or the pseudogene TRBV3-2) and TRBJ2-5, with no clear D. Germline V lookup: CDR1 LGHDT, CDR2 YNNKEL (reference sequence). Trimming shortened V by 4 bases and J by 1 base, and 7 bases separated the two germline ends. CDR3 length: 13 amino acids. CDR3 bases: TGTGCCAGCAGCCCAAGACTCCAAGAGACCCAGTACTTC. Its protein product is CASSPRLQETQYF.

The gene calls are TRBV12-3 or TRBV12-4 and TRBJ1-2; no clear D. Trimming removed 3 bases at V and 3 bases at J, with 8 bases between. The CDR3 has 13 residues. Here the CDR3 DNA reads TGTGCCAGCAGTTTGGTCCCTCACTATGGCTACACCTTC. Translation: CASSLVPHYGYTF.

The rearrangement joins TRBV5-1 to TRBJ2-1, with 10 bases that match TRBD2. Germline V gene lookup returns CDR1 SGHRS and CDR2 YFSETQ. The CDR3 runs 15 residues. V dropped 5 bases and J dropped 0; count of bases not matched to a gene: 2. The CDR3 nucleotides are TGCGCCAGCAGGTCTAGCGGGAGCTCCTACAATGAGCAGTTCTTC. Translating gives CASRSSGSSYNEQFF.

The genes are TRBV6-1 and TRBJ1-1; no clear D. This CDR3 is built from 17 residues. V dropped 4 bases and J dropped 1 base, with 19 bases sitting between them. The germline CDR1 and CDR2 sequences are MNHNS and SASEGT. CDR3 amino acids: CASSGVNERTGNTEAFF. The CDR3 DNA reads TGTGCCAGCAGTGGAGTTAACGAGAGGACGGGGAACACTGAAGCTTTCTTT.

The rearrangement uses TRBV7-2 and TRBJ2-7, with 8 bases lining up with TRBD1. The CDR3 totals 16 residues. Trimming cost V 5 bases and J 0 bases; bases outside gene matches: 9. Per germline, CDR1 SGHTA and CDR2 FQGNSA. The CDR3 bases are TGTGCCAGCAGCCAACACCCCGGACAGGGCTCCTACGAGCAGTACTTC. It is translated as CASSQHPGQGSYEQYF.

J is TRBJ2-5 and V is TRBV6-5; 8 bases fit TRBD1. The V and J ends lost 6 bases and 5 bases, in that order; junction bases with no gene match: 5. Per germline, CDR1 MNHEY and CDR2 SVGAGI. The CDR3 spans 13 residues. As DNA, the CDR3 is TGTGCCAGCAGCGCACGACAGGGGGAGACCCAGTACTTC. Translating gives CASSARQGETQYF.

This chain links TRBV5-1 with TRBJ1-2; the match to TRBD1 covers 10 bases. The V segment lost 3 bases and the J segment 0 bases; nucleotides outside the gene matches: 2. Germline assignment: CDR1 SGHRS and CDR2 YFSETQ. The CDR3 spans 15 residues. The DNA of the CDR3 is TGCGCCAGCAGCTGGGGACAGGGGTCTAACTATGGCTACACCTTC. It specifies CASSWGQGSNYGYTF.

This CDR3 reads CATSESKGGGQPQHF. CDR3 bases: TGTGCCACCAGTGAATCGAAAGGGGGCGGGCAGCCCCAGCATTTT. The chain is built from TRBV24-1 and TRBJ1-5, with 7 nucleotides matching TRBD1. Trimming at V came to 4 bases and at J to 7 bases, leaving 9 bases not matched to a gene. CDR1 is KGHDR, CDR2 SFDVKD, per germline. The CDR3 runs 15 residues.

The rearrangement joins TRBV12-3 or TRBV12-4 to TRBJ1-2, with D possibly being TRBD1 (5 bases). V lost 2 bases and J 7 bases, leaving 11 bases between the germline ends. CDR3 size: 13 residues. In DNA, the CDR3 is TGTGCCAGCAGTTTACAAGTTGGGGGTGGCTACACCTTC. As protein: CASSLQVGGGYTF.

This chain links TRBV4-2 with TRBJ1-4; D is unresolved. Trimming shortened V by 7 bases and J by 3 bases, and 18 bases separated the two germline ends. Germline V gene data show CDR1 as LGHNA and CDR2 as YNFKEQ. CDR3 length equals 16 residues. The CDR3 DNA reads TGTGCCAGCACCTCCACAGAGTTATCGGCTAATGAAAAACTGTTTTTT. Translation gives CASTSTELSANEKLFF.

This chain joins TRBV18 and TRBJ2-5; D is unclear. Between the trimmed V and J ends, which lost 2 bases and 2 bases, there was a span of 6 bases. The CDR3 runs 13 residues. Looked up from germline, CDR1 is KGHSH and CDR2 is LQKENI. CDR3 protein: CASSPAQQETQYF. DNA for the CDR3: TGTGCCAGCTCACCAGCACAGCAAGAGACCCAGTACTTC.

This chain uses TRBV13 with TRBJ2-7, with 9 positions matching TRBD1. Germline loops: CDR1 PRHDT, CDR2 FYEKMQ (reference sequence). CDR3 length equals 15 residues. The J segment lost 3 bases and the V segment lost 4 bases, leaving 7 bases of the junction unmatched. CDR3 in amino acids: CASSSPGTGSYEQYF. The CDR3 DNA follows: TGTGCCAGCAGCTCTCCCGGGACAGGGAGCTACGAGCAGTACTTC.

The V call is TRBV3-1 (or the pseudogene TRBV3-2), the J call TRBJ1-5; D remains ambiguous. This CDR3 region has 16 residues. Germline-derived CDR1 and CDR2 are LGHDT and YNNKEL (reference sequence). Trimming shortened V by 3 bases and J by 0 bases, and 12 bases separated the two germline ends. The CDR3 region is CASSQSLGISNQPQHF. The CDR3 coding sequence is TGTGCCAGCAGCCAGTCCCTCGGGATTAGCAATCAGCCCCAGCATTTT.

This rearrangement joins TRBV12-3 or TRBV12-4 to TRBJ1-4, with D possibly being TRBD1 (6 bases). Trimming took 6 bases from V and 8 from J, leaving 13 bases between them. There are 13 residues in the CDR3. CDR3 region: CASRPTQGEKLFF. The CDR3 coding sequence is TGTGCCAGCAGACCCACACAGGGAGAAAAACTGTTTTTT.

The V gene is TRBV11-1, the J gene TRBJ1-1; D is undetermined. Germline V gene lookup returns CDR1 SGHAT and CDR2 FQDESV (reference sequence). The CDR3 has 14 residues. The V and J ends lost 3 bases and 1 base respectively, with 9 bases between them. The CDR3, as DNA: TGTGCCAGCAGCTTCGGGTTGACGAACACTGAAGCTTTCTTT. Residues: CASSFGLTNTEAFF.

The CDR3 DNA sequence: TGTGCCAGCAGCCCTGGGGGGGGGATGTGCACTGAAGCTTTCTTT. Amino acids: CASSPGGGMCTEAFF. J is TRBJ1-1 and V is TRBV21-1. TRBV21-1 is tagged as a pseudogene. This CDR3 spans 15 amino acids.

J is TRBJ1-4 and V is TRBV9; 9 bases align to TRBD1. This CDR3 contains 17 residues. CDR1 and CDR2 (germline): SGDLS, YYNGEE. V dropped 0 bases and J dropped 8; count of bases not matched to a gene: 11. CDR3 sequence (DNA): TGTGCCAGCAGCGTAGGGGTGGGGGACAGGGTAGTGGAAAAACTGTTTTTT. It yields the protein CASSVGVGDRVVEKLFF. The variable domain in full, with the rest retrieved from reference TRBV9 and TRBJ1-4, is DSGVTQTPKHLITATGQRVTLRCSPRSGDLSVYWYQQSLDQGLQFLIQYYNGEERAKGNILERFSAQQFPDLHSELNLSSLELGDSALYFCASSVGVGDRVVEKLFFGSGTQLSVL.

To note about this clone: Different DNA sequences within this sample yield the same CDR3. The chain uses TRBV18 and TRBJ1-2; 7 bases are shared with TRBD1. J gave up 3 bases and V 3 bases, and 1 base lay outside the gene matches. Germline CDR1 KGHSH, CDR2 LQKENI. The length of the CDR3 is 13 residues. Written as DNA, the CDR3 is TGTGCCAGCTCACCCGACAGGGACTATGGCTACACCTTC. Its protein is CASSPDRDYGYTF.

This chain joins TRBV5-6 and TRBJ1-4, with D unresolved. CDR1 and CDR2 (germline): SGHDT, YYEEEE. The CDR3 totals 14 residues. Trimming took 1 base from V and 7 from J, leaving 11 bases between them. The CDR3 coding sequence is TGTGCCAGCAGCTTGTCCAGAGGTAGTGAAAAACTGTTTTTT. This sequence encodes CASSLSRGSEKLFF.

The chain has TRBV27 and TRBJ1-6, with 8 bases that match TRBD1. CDR3 length: 15 amino acids. Germline-derived CDR1 and CDR2 are MNHEY and SMNVEV (reference sequence). J gave up 7 bases and V 5 bases, and 7 bases lay outside the gene matches. The chain's CDR3 is CASSPRTGWNSPLHF. The CDR3 DNA reads as TGTGCCAGCAGTCCCCGGACAGGGTGGAATTCACCCCTCCACTTT.

V usage is TRBV5-1 and J usage is TRBJ2-5, with D possibly TRBD2 on 6 matching bases. V was trimmed by 4 bases and J by 4 bases, leaving 17 bases between them. Germline loops: CDR1 SGHRS, CDR2 YFSETQ. This CDR3 is built from 15 residues. CDR3 protein: CASSGGFSPRETQYF. CDR3 DNA: TGCGCCAGCAGCGGGGGGTTCTCTCCGAGAGAGACCCAGTACTTC.

The CDR3 loop is CASSMSMGPHYEQYV. CDR3 nucleotide sequence: TGTGCCAGTAGTATGAGCATGGGACCCCACTACGAGCAGTACGTC. This chain joins TRBV19 and TRBJ2-7; D may be TRBD1 or TRBD2 (5 bases each). This CDR3 region has 15 residues. The V end lost 3 bases, the J end lost 3 bases, and 15 bases lay between the germline ends. CDR1 and CDR2 from the germline V gene are LNHDA and SQIVND (reference sequence).

The chain recombines TRBV30 with TRBJ1-2; D remains ambiguous. CDR1 is GTSNPN and CDR2 is SVGIG in the germline V gene (reference sequence). The V end lost 0 bases, the J end lost 7 bases, and 12 bases lay between the germline ends. The CDR3 is 13 amino acids. The CDR3 here is CAWSVPRLSGYTF. The CDR3 DNA reads as TGTGCCTGGAGTGTACCGCGGCTTTCTGGCTACACCTTC.

The chain joins TRBV5-1 to TRBJ2-1; 7 bases match TRBD2. The V segment lost 3 bases and the J segment 8 bases; nucleotides outside the gene matches: 14. Germline assignment: CDR1 SGHRS and CDR2 YFSETQ. The CDR3 has 16 amino acids. CDR3 coding DNA: TGCGCCAGCAGCTCCGGGACTAAGCCCGCACACGATGAGCAGTTCTTC. Translation gives CASSSGTKPAHDEQFF.

The rearrangement uses TRBV5-8 and TRBJ1-4; 9 bases map to TRBD1. This CDR3 is built from 12 residues. Germline V CDR1 and CDR2: SGHTS, YDEGEE. Losses at the gene ends were 7 bases for V and 10 bases for J; bases not matched to a gene: 5. The CDR3 DNA reads as TGTGCCAGCTCTACGACAGGGGGAAAACTGTTTTTT. Amino acids: CASSTTGGKLFF.

The J gene is TRBJ2-7, the V gene TRBV7-2, with D maybe TRBD1 (5 bases). CDR3 size: 14 residues. Looked up from germline, CDR1 is SGHTA and CDR2 is FQGNSA. Trimming pared 2 bases from V and 3 bases from J, leaving 11 bases between. Here the CDR3 DNA reads TGTGCCAGCAGCTTAACTGGGGCAGGCTACGAGCAGTACGTC. It specifies CASSLTGAGYEQYV.

The chain links TRBV27 to TRBJ2-3; a weak D match, TRBD2 (5 bases). The V gene lost 4 bases and the J gene lost 0 bases, with 5 bases spanning the gap. This CDR3 spans 13 amino acids. CDR1 MNHEY and CDR2 SMNVEV come from the germline V gene (reference sequence). The CDR3 DNA reads TGTGCCAGCAGTTCGGGAAGCACAGATACGCAGTATTTT. The encoded protein is CASSSGSTDTQYF.

The chain combines TRBV4-1 with TRBJ2-3; 8 nucleotides line up with TRBD2. Germline V gene sequence: CDR1 MGHRA, CDR2 YSYEKL. There are 18 residues in the CDR3. V was clipped by 0 bases and J by 2 bases; unmatched bases: 10. CDR3 in amino acids: CASSQESIGGGSTDTQYF. CDR3 bases: TGCGCCAGCAGCCAAGAGAGTATCGGGGGGGGGTCCACAGATACGCAGTATTTT.

V gene TRBV10-3 combines with J gene TRBJ2-7; tentative D call: TRBD2 (6 bases). Germline V gene lookup returns CDR1 ENHRY and CDR2 SYGVKD. The CDR3 has 14 amino acids. The V end lost 8 bases, the J end lost 2 bases, and 16 bases lay between the germline ends. The CDR3 nucleotides read TGTGCCATCGCCGGCCAGGGAGGCACCTACGAGCAGTACGTC. Translation gives CAIAGQGGTYEQYV.